A selection of T cell receptor beta chains follows, all from one sample in a study of cytomegalovirus exposure and HLA in healthy donors. Sequencing used immunoSEQ multiplex PCR; TCRdb keeps in-frame clones, though not all of them. The sample carries more than 85,000 clones, 70% to 90% recorded once. The material sequenced was PBMCs. The origin of the receptors is a woman under 40 in good health and CMV-seropositive. The CDR3 runs from the conserved cysteine through the conserved F or W. The D gene is left open where the match is weak. Size values are once, few and many counts, or a class for expanded clones, and some rows have none.

TRBJ1-2,.,TRBV27,.,CASSLSSGSYGYTF,TGTGCCAGCAGTTTAAGCAGCGGGTCCTATGGCTACACCTTC
TRBJ2-7,.,TRBV19,TRBD1,CASSMSRQGSSYEQYF,TGTGCCAGTAGTATGTCCCGACAGGGATCCTCCTACGAGCAGTACTTC
TRBJ2-7,.,TRBV29-1,.,CSVLPQRGTYEQYF,TGCAGCGTGCTCCCGCAGAGGGGGACCTACGAGCAGTACTTC
TRBJ2-3,.,TRBV20-1,.,CSAGPTGTQYF,TGCAGTGCAGGTCCCACGGGGACGCAGTATTTT
TRBJ2-7,.,TRBV30,.,CAWSVLGGEQYF,TGTGCCTGGAGTGTACTAGGGGGCGAGCAGTACTTC
TRBJ1-6,.,TRBV6-1,.,CASIGEGSSPLHF,TGTGCCAGCATTGGGGAGGGGTCTTCACCCCTCCACTTT
TRBJ2-7,.,TRBV9,TRBD1,CASSFGTGYEQYF,TGTGCCAGCAGCTTTGGGACAGGGTACGAGCAGTACTTC
TRBJ2-1,.,TRBV28,.,CASTVHNEQFF,TGTGCCAGCACGGTCCACAATGAGCAGTTCTTC
TRBJ2-3,.,TRBV7-2,.,CASSPIRTSTDTQYF,TGTGCCAGCAGCCCCATCCGGACTAGCACAGATACGCAGTATTTT
TRBJ2-1,.,TRBV9,.,CASSPGVVSYNEQFF,TGTGCCAGCAGCCCGGGAGTTGTGTCATACAATGAGCAGTTCTTC
TRBJ1-4,.,TRBV2,.,CASTDTGNEKLFF,TGTGCCAGCACCGACACAGGAAATGAAAAACTGTTTTTT
TRBJ1-5,.,TRBV30,TRBD1,CAWDRGSNQPQHF,TGTGCCTGGGACAGGGGCAGCAATCAGCCCCAGCATTTT
TRBJ2-7,.,TRBV7-9,.,CASSLSAVSYEQYF,TGTGCCAGCAGCTTAAGTGCGGTATCCTACGAGCAGTACTTC
TRBJ1-1,.,TRBV28,.,CASFPHMAPTEAFF,TGTGCCAGCTTTCCCCACATGGCCCCGACTGAAGCTTTCTTT
TRBJ2-7,.,TRBV13,TRBD1,CASSSLRDRGGEQYF,TGTGCCAGCAGCTCTCTCCGGGACAGGGGGGGCGAGCAGTACTTC
TRBJ2-1,.,TRBV19,TRBD2,CASKLTSAYNEQFF,TGTGCCAGTAAATTGACTAGCGCTTACAATGAGCAGTTCTTC
TRBJ1-1,.,TRBV30,.,CIGRENTEAFF,TGTATTGGCAGGGAGAACACTGAAGCTTTCTTT
TRBJ1-2,few,TRBV13,.,CASSSDSYGYTF,TGTGCCAGCAGCTCCGACAGCTATGGCTACACCTTC
TRBJ2-2,.,TRBV9,.,CASSVGETGELFF,TGTGCCAGCAGCGTAGGAGAAACCGGGGAGCTGTTTTTT
TRBJ2-1,.,TRBV2,TRBD2,CASSEGLAGANEQFF,TGTGCCAGCAGTGAAGGGCTAGCGGGGGCGAATGAGCAGTTCTTC
TRBJ1-6,many,TRBV6-1,TRBD1,CASSEGTVLSALHF,TGTGCCAGCAGTGAGGGGACAGTACTATCCGCTCTCCACTTT
TRBJ2-5,.,TRBV11-2,.,CASSPLTGRYQETQYF,TGTGCCAGCAGCCCTTTGACAGGGAGGTACCAAGAGACCCAGTACTTC
TRBJ2-7,.,TRBV4-1,TRBD2,CASSRLTSGRYEQYF,TGCGCCAGCAGCCGTCTGACTAGCGGGAGGTACGAGCAGTACTTC
TRBJ1-1,.,TRBV18,.,CASSSGFTTEAFF,TGTGCCAGCTCGTCGGGTTTTACCACTGAAGCTTTCTTT
TRBJ2-5,.,TRBV6-5,.,CASSYRSPGETQYF,TGTGCCAGCAGTTACCGGTCCCCCGGAGAGACCCAGTACTTC
TRBJ2-3,.,TRBV5-4,TRBD2,CASSLGLAGIADTQYF,TGTGCCAGCAGCCTCGGACTAGCGGGAATAGCAGATACGCAGTATTTT
TRBJ2-3,.,TRBV30,.,CAWRHKGERGDTQYF,TGTGCCTGGAGACATAAGGGGGAGAGGGGAGATACGCAGTATTTT
TRBJ2-1,.,TRBV7-6,.,CASSLFDRTSSYNEQFF,TGTGCCAGCAGCTTATTCGACAGGACGAGTTCCTACAATGAGCAGTTCTTC
TRBJ2-2,once,TRBV19,TRBD1,CASKPGQGGSGELFF,TGTGCCAGTAAGCCGGGACAGGGGGGCTCCGGGGAGCTGTTTTTT
TRBJ2-7,.,TRBV7-6,.,CASSSEVGEQYF,TGTGCCAGCAGCTCGGAGGTTGGCGAGCAGTACTTC
TRBJ1-1,.,TRBV6-1,TRBD1,CASSEALTGGSEAFF,TGTGCCAGCAGTGAAGCGCTGACAGGGGGCTCTGAAGCTTTCTTT
TRBJ2-7,.,TRBV11-2,.,CASSLERLDYEQYF,TGTGCCAGCAGCTTAGAACGGCTAGATTACGAGCAGTACTTC
TRBJ1-4,few,TRBV7-8,TRBD1,CASSLGQGEMVAEKLFF,TGTGCCAGCAGCTTAGGACAGGGAGAAATGGTAGCAGAAAAACTGTTTTTT
TRBJ2-7,.,TRBV5-1,TRBD2,CASRASGAYEQYF,TGCGCCAGCAGGGCTAGCGGAGCCTACGAGCAGTACTTC
TRBJ2-3,.,TRBV6-5,TRBD1,CAISGTGTNTQYF,TGTGCCATATCTGGGACAGGGACTAATACGCAGTATTTT
TRBJ2-5,.,TRBV7-9,.,CASSSQGKETQYF,TGTGCCAGCAGCTCTCAGGGTAAAGAGACCCAGTACTTC
TRBJ1-2,.,TRBV11-2,.,CASSPGGGYGYTF,TGTGCCAGCAGCCCCGGGGGAGGGTATGGCTACACCTTC
TRBJ1-6,once,TRBV7-9,.,CASSLELPPLHF,TGTGCCAGCAGCTTGGAGCTTCCACCCCTCCACTTT
TRBJ2-2,few,TRBV10-1,.,CASRQGFTGELFF,TGCGCCAGCAGACAGGGTTTCACCGGGGAGCTGTTTTTT
TRBJ1-2,.,TRBV5-4,.,CASSLDGLYGYTF,TGTGCCAGCAGTCTCGACGGACTCTATGGCTACACCTTC
TRBJ1-6,.,TRBV19,.,CASSVQGNSPLHF,TGTGCCAGTAGTGTCCAGGGTAATTCACCCCTCCACTTT
TRBJ1-3,.,TRBV18,.,CASSSTGSGNTIYF,TGTGCCAGCTCCTCTACGGGGTCTGGAAACACCATATATTTT
TRBJ2-3,.,TRBV5-1,.,CASGTQGADTQYF,TGCGCCAGCGGCACACAGGGAGCGGATACGCAGTATTTT
TRBJ1-2,once,TRBV6-6,.,CASSGDIRTYGYTF,TGTGCCAGCAGCGGGGACATCCGAACCTATGGCTACACCTTC
TRBJ2-7,once,TRBV27,TRBD1,CASSRYRGAYEQYF,TGTGCCAGCAGTCGGTACAGGGGTGCCTACGAGCAGTACTTC